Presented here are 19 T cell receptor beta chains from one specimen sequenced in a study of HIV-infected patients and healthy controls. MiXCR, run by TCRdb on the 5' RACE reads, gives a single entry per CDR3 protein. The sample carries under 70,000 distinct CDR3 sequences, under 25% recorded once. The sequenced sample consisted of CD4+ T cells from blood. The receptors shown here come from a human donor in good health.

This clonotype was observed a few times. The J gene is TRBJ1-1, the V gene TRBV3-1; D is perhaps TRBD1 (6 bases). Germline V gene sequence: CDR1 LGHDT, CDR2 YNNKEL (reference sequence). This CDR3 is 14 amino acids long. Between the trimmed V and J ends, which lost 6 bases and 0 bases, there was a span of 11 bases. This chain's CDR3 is CASRAGEVNTEAFF. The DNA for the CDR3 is TGTGCCAGCAGAGCAGGGGAGGTGAACACTGAAGCTTTCTTT.

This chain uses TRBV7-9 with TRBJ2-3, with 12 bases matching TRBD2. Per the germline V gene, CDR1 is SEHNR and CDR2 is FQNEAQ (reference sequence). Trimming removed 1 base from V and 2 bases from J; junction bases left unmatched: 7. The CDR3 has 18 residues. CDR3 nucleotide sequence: TGTGCCAGCAGCTTAGGCACTAGCGGGGGGACTTACACAGATACGCAGTATTTT. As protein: CASSLGTSGGTYTDTQYF.

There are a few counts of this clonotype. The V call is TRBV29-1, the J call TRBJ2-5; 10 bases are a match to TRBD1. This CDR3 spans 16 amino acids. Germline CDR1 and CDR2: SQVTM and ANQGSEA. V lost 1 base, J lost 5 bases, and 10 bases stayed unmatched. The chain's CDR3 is CSVEGDRGSSTETQYF. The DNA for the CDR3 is TGCAGCGTTGAAGGGGACAGGGGCTCTAGTACGGAGACCCAGTACTTC.

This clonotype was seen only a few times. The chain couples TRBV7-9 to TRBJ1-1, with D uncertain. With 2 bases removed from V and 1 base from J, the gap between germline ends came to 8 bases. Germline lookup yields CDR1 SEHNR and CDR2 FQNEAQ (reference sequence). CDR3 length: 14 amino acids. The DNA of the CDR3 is TGTGCCAGCAGCTTACAGGTTTCGAACACTGAAGCTTTCTTT. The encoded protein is CASSLQVSNTEAFF.

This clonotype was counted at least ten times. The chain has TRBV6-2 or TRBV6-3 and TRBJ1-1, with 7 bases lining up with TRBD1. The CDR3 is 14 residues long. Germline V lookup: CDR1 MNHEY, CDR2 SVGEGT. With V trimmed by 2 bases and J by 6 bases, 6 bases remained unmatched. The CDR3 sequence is CASSYGTALAEAFF. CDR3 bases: TGTGCCAGCAGTTACGGGACAGCGTTAGCTGAAGCTTTCTTT.

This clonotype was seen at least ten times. CDR3 residues: CASSPPTGKGGYTF. Here the CDR3 DNA reads TGTGCCAGCTCACCACCGACAGGGAAGGGAGGCTACACCTTC. J is TRBJ1-2 and V is TRBV18, with 7 nucleotides matching TRBD1. V shed 0 bases and J 8 bases; nucleotides not matched to a gene: 6. CDR3 length equals 14 residues. Germline V gene data show CDR1 as KGHSH and CDR2 as LQKENI.

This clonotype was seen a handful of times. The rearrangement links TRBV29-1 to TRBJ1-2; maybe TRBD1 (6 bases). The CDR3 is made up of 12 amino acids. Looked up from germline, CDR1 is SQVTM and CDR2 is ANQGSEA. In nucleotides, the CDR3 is TGCAGTATCCTACAGGGTTTCTATGGCTACACCTTC. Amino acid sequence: CSILQGFYGYTF.

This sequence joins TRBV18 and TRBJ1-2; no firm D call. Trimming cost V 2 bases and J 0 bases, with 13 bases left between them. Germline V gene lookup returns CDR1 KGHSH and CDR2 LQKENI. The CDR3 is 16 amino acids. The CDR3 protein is CASSPSVTYANYGYTF. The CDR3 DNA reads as TGTGCCAGCTCACCATCCGTGACATATGCTAACTATGGCTACACCTTC.

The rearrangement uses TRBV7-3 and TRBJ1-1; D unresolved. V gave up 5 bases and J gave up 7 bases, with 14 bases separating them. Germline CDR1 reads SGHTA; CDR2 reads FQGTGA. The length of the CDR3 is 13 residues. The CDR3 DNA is TGTGCCAGCAGCCCCCATTCTAGAGGTGAAGCTTTCTTT. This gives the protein CASSPHSRGEAFF. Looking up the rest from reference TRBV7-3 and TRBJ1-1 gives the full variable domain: GAGVSQTPSNKVTEKGKYVELRCDPISGHTALYWYRQSLGQGPEFLIYFQGTGAADDSGLPNDRFFAVRPEGSVSTLKIQRTERGDSAVYLCASSPHSRGEAFFGQGTRLTVV.

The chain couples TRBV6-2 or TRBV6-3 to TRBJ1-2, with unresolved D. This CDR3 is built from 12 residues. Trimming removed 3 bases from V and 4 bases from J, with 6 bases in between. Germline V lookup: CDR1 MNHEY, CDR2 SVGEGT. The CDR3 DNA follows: TGTGCCAGCAGTTATGAGGCCTATGGCTACACCTTC. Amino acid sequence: CASSYEAYGYTF.

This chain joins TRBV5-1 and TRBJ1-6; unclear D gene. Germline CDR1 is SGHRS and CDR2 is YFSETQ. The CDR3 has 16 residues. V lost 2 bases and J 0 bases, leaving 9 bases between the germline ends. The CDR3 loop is CASSLTGSSYNSPLHF. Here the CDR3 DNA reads TGCGCCAGCAGCTTAACGGGAAGCTCCTATAATTCACCCCTCCACTTT.

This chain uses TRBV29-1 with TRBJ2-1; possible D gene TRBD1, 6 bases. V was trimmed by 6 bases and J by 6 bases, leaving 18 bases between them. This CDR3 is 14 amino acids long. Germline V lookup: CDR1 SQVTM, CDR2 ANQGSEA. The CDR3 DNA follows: TGCAGCGTCCAACCACAGGGTTCTCGCAATGAGCAGTTCTTC. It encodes CSVQPQGSRNEQFF.

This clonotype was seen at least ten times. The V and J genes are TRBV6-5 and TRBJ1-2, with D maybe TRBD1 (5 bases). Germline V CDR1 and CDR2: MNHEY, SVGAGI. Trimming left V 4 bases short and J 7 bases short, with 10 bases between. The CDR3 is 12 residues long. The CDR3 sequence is CASSSRAGGYTF. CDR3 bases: TGTGCCAGCAGTTCCAGGGCGGGTGGCTACACCTTC.

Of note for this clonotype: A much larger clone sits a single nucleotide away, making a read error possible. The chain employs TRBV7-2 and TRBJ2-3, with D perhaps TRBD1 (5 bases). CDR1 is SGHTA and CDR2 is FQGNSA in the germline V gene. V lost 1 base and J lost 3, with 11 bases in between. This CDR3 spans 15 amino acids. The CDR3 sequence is CASSLGVGPTDTQYF. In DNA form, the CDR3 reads TGTGCCAGCAGCTTAGGAGTGGGGCCAACAGATACGCAGTATTTT.

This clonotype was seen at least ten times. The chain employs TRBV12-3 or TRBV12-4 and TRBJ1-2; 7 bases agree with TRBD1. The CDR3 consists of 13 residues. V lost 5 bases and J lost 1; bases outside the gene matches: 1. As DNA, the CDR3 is TGTGCCAGCAGTAACAGGGGTAACTATGGCTACACCTTC. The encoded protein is CASSNRGNYGYTF.

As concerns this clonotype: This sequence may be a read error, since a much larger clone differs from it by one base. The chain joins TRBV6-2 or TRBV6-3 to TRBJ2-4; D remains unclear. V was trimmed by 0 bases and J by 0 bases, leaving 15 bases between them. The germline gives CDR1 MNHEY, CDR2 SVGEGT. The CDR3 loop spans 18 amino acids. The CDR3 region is CASSYSTLIDIAKNIQYF. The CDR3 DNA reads TGTGCCAGCAGTTACTCGACGTTAATAGATATAGCCAAAAACATTCAGTACTTC.

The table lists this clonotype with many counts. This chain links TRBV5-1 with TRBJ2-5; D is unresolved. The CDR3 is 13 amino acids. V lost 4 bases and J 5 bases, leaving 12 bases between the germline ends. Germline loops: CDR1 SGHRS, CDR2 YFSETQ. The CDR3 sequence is CASSQEVMETQYF. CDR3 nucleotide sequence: TGCGCCAGCAGCCAAGAGGTGATGGAGACCCAGTACTTC.

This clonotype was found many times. In DNA form, the CDR3 reads TGTGCCAGCAGCTTTTCACAGGCGAACACTGAAGCTTTCTTT. As protein: CASSFSQANTEAFF. V is TRBV11-2 and J is TRBJ1-1, with D perhaps TRBD1 (5 bases). CDR3 length: 14 amino acids. The V end lost 3 bases, the J end lost 1 base, and 9 bases lay between the germline ends. Germline loops: CDR1 SGHAT, CDR2 FQNNGV.

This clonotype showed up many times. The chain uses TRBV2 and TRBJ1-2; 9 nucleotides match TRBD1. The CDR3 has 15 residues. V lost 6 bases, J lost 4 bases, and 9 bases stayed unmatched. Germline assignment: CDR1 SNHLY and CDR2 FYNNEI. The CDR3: CASRPRGQGSYGYTF. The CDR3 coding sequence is TGTGCCAGCAGGCCGAGAGGACAGGGGTCCTATGGCTACACCTTC.